A selection of T cell receptor beta chains follows, all from one sample in a study of early T cells in non-severe SARS-CoV-2 infection. TCRdb fed the 5' RACE reads into MiXCR, producing one record per CDR3 protein. The sample records 51,000 or so distinct CDR3 sequences, approximately 10% being singletons. The specimen sequenced was whole blood. The source is an adult who was a healthcare worker with PCR-confirmed SARS-CoV-2 infection or an uninfected control (not recorded which). Each CDR3 is given with its conserved first and last residue. Fields, in order: V gene, clone size, D gene, J gene, CDR3 protein, CDR3 DNA. A D gene is named only where the DNA matches it firmly. Size is stated for part of the rows, as once, few or many counts, or as a class when the clone is expanded.

v_call: TRBV11-3; clone_size: many; d_call: NA; j_call: TRBJ2-5; cdr3_aa: CASSPSGAETQYF; cdr3_nt: TGTGCCAGCAGCCCATCAGGAGCGGAGACCCAGTACTTC
v_call: TRBV4-1; clone_size: many; d_call: NA; j_call: TRBJ2-7; cdr3_aa: CASSQEGSRGVHEQYF; cdr3_nt: TGCGCCAGCAGCCAAGAAGGCTCCAGGGGGGTCCACGAGCAGTACTTC
v_call: TRBV7-8; clone_size: many; d_call: TRBD2; j_call: TRBJ2-1; cdr3_aa: CASSEASLADLKDEQFF; cdr3_nt: TGTGCCAGCAGCGAAGCCTCCCTAGCGGACCTTAAGGATGAGCAGTTCTTC
v_call: TRBV20-1; clone_size: few; d_call: NA; j_call: TRBJ2-3; cdr3_aa: CSARVAKNPTDTQYF; cdr3_nt: TGCAGTGCTAGAGTGGCCAAGAACCCCACAGATACGCAGTATTTT
v_call: TRBV28; clone_size: many; d_call: NA; j_call: TRBJ1-3; cdr3_aa: CASSLTKGSRGNTIYF; cdr3_nt: TGTGCCAGCAGCCTAACAAAGGGGAGCAGGGGAAACACCATATATTTT
v_call: TRBV19; clone_size: many; d_call: TRBD2; j_call: TRBJ2-1; cdr3_aa: CASSIAGTSNNNEQFF; cdr3_nt: TGTGCCAGTAGTATTGCGGGGACTAGTAATAACAATGAGCAGTTCTTC
v_call: TRBV7-9; clone_size: many; d_call: NA; j_call: TRBJ1-1; cdr3_aa: CASSLGPNEAFF; cdr3_nt: TGTGCCAGCAGCTTAGGACCAAATGAAGCTTTCTTT
v_call: TRBV25-1; clone_size: many; d_call: NA; j_call: TRBJ2-5; cdr3_aa: CASSESRLKETQYF; cdr3_nt: TGTGCCAGCAGTGAGTCTAGATTGAAAGAGACCCAGTACTTC
v_call: TRBV6-6; clone_size: many; d_call: TRBD2; j_call: TRBJ2-1; cdr3_aa: CASSYSISTSGRDNEQFF; cdr3_nt: TGTGCCAGCAGTTACTCGATATCGACCAGCGGGAGAGACAATGAGCAGTTCTTC
v_call: TRBV19; clone_size: NA; d_call: NA; j_call: TRBJ1-2; cdr3_aa: CASSLRGVYGYTF; cdr3_nt: TGTGCCAGTAGTCTCCGGGGAGTCTATGGCTACACCTTC
v_call: TRBV6-2/TRBV6-3; clone_size: many; d_call: TRBD2; j_call: TRBJ2-2; cdr3_aa: CASRKRAGVSNTGELFF; cdr3_nt: TGTGCCAGCAGGAAACGAGCGGGGGTGTCTAACACCGGGGAGCTGTTTTTT
v_call: TRBV2; clone_size: many; d_call: NA; j_call: TRBJ2-7; cdr3_aa: CASGLQTYEQYF; cdr3_nt: TGTGCCAGCGGACTGCAGACCTACGAGCAGTACTTC
v_call: TRBV6-5; clone_size: NA; d_call: NA; j_call: TRBJ1-1; cdr3_aa: CASRTYLEVRGAMNTEAFF; cdr3_nt: TGTGCCAGCAGAACCTACCTTGAAGTCCGGGGAGCCATGAACACTGAAGCTTTCTTT
v_call: TRBV18; clone_size: many; d_call: TRBD1; j_call: TRBJ1-5; cdr3_aa: CASSPEDRGLDQPQHF; cdr3_nt: TGTGCCAGCTCACCCGAGGACAGGGGGTTAGATCAGCCCCAGCATTTT
v_call: TRBV10-3; clone_size: NA; d_call: NA; j_call: TRBJ2-1; cdr3_aa: CAISEYLGEWDNEQFF; cdr3_nt: TGTGCCATCAGTGAGTACTTGGGGGAGTGGGACAATGAGCAGTTCTTC
v_call: TRBV9; clone_size: NA; d_call: TRBD1; j_call: TRBJ1-2; cdr3_aa: CASSLEDRGYGYTF; cdr3_nt: TGTGCCAGCAGCCTGGAGGACAGGGGCTATGGCTACACCTTC
v_call: TRBV7-8; clone_size: many; d_call: NA; j_call: TRBJ1-1; cdr3_aa: CASSLDGGGREAFF; cdr3_nt: TGTGCCAGCAGCTTAGACGGAGGGGGAAGGGAAGCTTTCTTT
v_call: TRBV4-1; clone_size: NA; d_call: NA; j_call: TRBJ2-7; cdr3_aa: CASSQDTISYEQYF; cdr3_nt: TGCGCCAGCAGCCAAGACACTATCTCCTACGAGCAGTACTTC
v_call: TRBV4-2; clone_size: few; d_call: TRBD2; j_call: TRBJ2-5; cdr3_aa: CASSQRPSGNLQETQYF; cdr3_nt: TGTGCCAGCAGCCAACGCCCGAGCGGGAACTTACAAGAGACCCAGTACTTC
v_call: TRBV3-1; clone_size: NA; d_call: NA; j_call: TRBJ2-3; cdr3_aa: CASSPEPTDTQYF; cdr3_nt: TGTGCCAGCAGTCCGGAACCCACAGATACGCAGTATTTT
v_call: TRBV5-4; clone_size: NA; d_call: NA; j_call: TRBJ1-2; cdr3_aa: CASSLKDSLRYTF; cdr3_nt: TGTGCCAGCAGCTTGAAGGACAGTCTCCGCTACACCTTC
v_call: TRBV5-1; clone_size: many; d_call: NA; j_call: TRBJ1-1; cdr3_aa: CASSYRSGSEAFF; cdr3_nt: TGCGCCAGCAGCTATAGATCGGGGAGTGAAGCTTTCTTT
v_call: TRBV6-5; clone_size: NA; d_call: TRBD2; j_call: TRBJ2-4; cdr3_aa: CASSRGSGGLAKNIQYF; cdr3_nt: TGTGCCAGCAGTCGGGGAAGCGGGGGACTAGCCAAAAACATTCAGTACTTC
v_call: TRBV30; clone_size: NA; d_call: NA; j_call: TRBJ2-5; cdr3_aa: CAWVGQFQETQYF; cdr3_nt: TGTGCCTGGGTAGGACAGTTCCAAGAGACCCAGTACTTC
v_call: TRBV7-3; clone_size: many; d_call: NA; j_call: TRBJ1-1; cdr3_aa: CASSLTGNTEAFF; cdr3_nt: TGTGCCAGCAGTTTGACAGGGAACACTGAAGCTTTCTTT
v_call: TRBV5-6; clone_size: NA; d_call: NA; j_call: TRBJ2-5; cdr3_aa: CASSLDIQETQYF; cdr3_nt: TGTGCCAGCAGCTTGGACATTCAAGAGACCCAGTACTTC
v_call: TRBV11-2; clone_size: few; d_call: TRBD2; j_call: TRBJ2-7; cdr3_aa: CASSLVSGDTYEQYF; cdr3_nt: TGTGCCAGCAGCTTAGTTAGCGGGGATACCTACGAGCAGTACTTC
v_call: TRBV29-1; clone_size: many; d_call: TRBD1; j_call: TRBJ1-2; cdr3_aa: CSVDEGQGNYGYTF; cdr3_nt: TGCAGCGTTGACGAAGGACAGGGGAACTATGGCTACACCTTC
v_call: TRBV6-5; clone_size: many; d_call: NA; j_call: TRBJ2-6; cdr3_aa: CASSPGNSGANVLTF; cdr3_nt: TGTGCCAGCAGTCCCGGGAATTCTGGGGCCAACGTCCTGACTTTC
v_call: TRBV5-4; clone_size: NA; d_call: NA; j_call: TRBJ2-1; cdr3_aa: CATQHLPSYNEQFF; cdr3_nt: TGTGCCACTCAACACCTCCCATCATACAATGAGCAGTTCTTC
v_call: TRBV29-1; clone_size: many; d_call: NA; j_call: TRBJ2-3; cdr3_aa: CSVEGQGGHTQYF; cdr3_nt: TGCAGCGTTGAAGGCCAGGGCGGCCATACGCAGTATTTT
v_call: TRBV20-1; clone_size: many; d_call: TRBD2; j_call: TRBJ2-7; cdr3_aa: CSARDTIAGGHYEQYF; cdr3_nt: TGCAGTGCTAGAGACACTATAGCGGGAGGGCATTACGAGCAGTACTTC
v_call: TRBV12-3/TRBV12-4; clone_size: many; d_call: NA; j_call: TRBJ2-4; cdr3_aa: CASSLREAKNIQYF; cdr3_nt: TGTGCCAGCAGTTTAAGGGAAGCCAAAAACATTCAGTACTTC
v_call: TRBV12-3/TRBV12-4; clone_size: many; d_call: NA; j_call: TRBJ1-1; cdr3_aa: CASSWVETEAFF; cdr3_nt: TGTGCCAGCAGTTGGGTCGAGACTGAAGCTTTCTTT
v_call: TRBV6-6; clone_size: many; d_call: NA; j_call: TRBJ2-3; cdr3_aa: CASSLERSTDTQYF; cdr3_nt: TGTGCCAGCAGCCTAGAGCGTAGCACAGATACGCAGTATTTT
v_call: TRBV29-1; clone_size: medium-sized; d_call: NA; j_call: TRBJ2-1; cdr3_aa: CSVEDRVGSLDEQFF; cdr3_nt: TGCAGCGTTGAAGATCGCGTCGGGAGCTTGGATGAGCAGTTCTTC
v_call: TRBV11-2; clone_size: many; d_call: NA; j_call: TRBJ1-5; cdr3_aa: CASSSRPNSNQPQHF; cdr3_nt: TGTGCCAGCAGCTCCCGACCGAATAGCAATCAGCCCCAGCATTTT
v_call: TRBV12-3/TRBV12-4; clone_size: many; d_call: NA; j_call: TRBJ1-1; cdr3_aa: CASSLVGANTEAFF; cdr3_nt: TGTGCCAGCAGCTTAGTCGGGGCGAACACTGAAGCTTTCTTT
v_call: TRBV10-3; clone_size: many; d_call: NA; j_call: TRBJ1-1; cdr3_aa: CAINEGANTEAFF; cdr3_nt: TGTGCCATCAACGAGGGAGCGAACACTGAAGCTTTCTTT
v_call: TRBV19; clone_size: many; d_call: TRBD2; j_call: TRBJ2-1; cdr3_aa: CASSWLAGQDEQFF; cdr3_nt: TGTGCCAGTAGTTGGCTAGCGGGGCAAGATGAGCAGTTCTTC
v_call: TRBV4-3; clone_size: many; d_call: TRBD1; j_call: TRBJ1-1; cdr3_aa: CASSPTLDRAEAFF; cdr3_nt: TGCGCCAGCAGCCCAACCTTAGACAGGGCTGAAGCTTTCTTT
v_call: TRBV7-8; clone_size: many; d_call: NA; j_call: TRBJ2-7; cdr3_aa: CASSRPDRPPTGSSYEQYF; cdr3_nt: TGTGCCAGCAGCCGCCCCGACAGACCTCCTACCGGAAGCTCCTACGAGCAGTACTTC
v_call: TRBV5-1; clone_size: many; d_call: NA; j_call: TRBJ1-6; cdr3_aa: CASSLEGREESPLHF; cdr3_nt: TGCGCCAGCAGCTTGGAGGGCAGGGAAGAATCACCCCTCCACTTT
v_call: TRBV6-5; clone_size: few; d_call: NA; j_call: TRBJ1-2; cdr3_aa: CASSPGRGYTF; cdr3_nt: TGTGCCAGCAGCCCGGGGCGTGGCTACACCTTC
v_call: TRBV24-1; clone_size: many; d_call: NA; j_call: TRBJ1-1; cdr3_aa: CATSAEDSPEAFF; cdr3_nt: TGTGCCACCAGTGCCGAGGACAGCCCTGAAGCTTTCTTT
v_call: TRBV20-1; clone_size: many; d_call: NA; j_call: TRBJ1-3; cdr3_aa: CSARGWGSPGNTIYF; cdr3_nt: TGCAGTGCTAGAGGGTGGGGCAGTCCAGGAAACACCATATATTTT
v_call: TRBV2; clone_size: many; d_call: NA; j_call: TRBJ2-4; cdr3_aa: CASSWDSYSKNIQYF; cdr3_nt: TGTGCCAGCAGCTGGGACTCCTATTCCAAAAACATTCAGTACTTC
v_call: TRBV10-2; clone_size: NA; d_call: TRBD2; j_call: TRBJ2-5; cdr3_aa: CASSDAGLAGGTAHQETQYF; cdr3_nt: TGCGCCAGCAGTGATGCAGGACTAGCGGGAGGGACAGCTCACCAAGAGACCCAGTACTTC
v_call: TRBV7-9; clone_size: NA; d_call: NA; j_call: TRBJ1-5; cdr3_aa: CASSIYRGPQHF; cdr3_nt: TGTGCCAGCAGCATTTACCGTGGGCCCCAGCATTTT
v_call: TRBV6-1; clone_size: NA; d_call: TRBD1; j_call: TRBJ2-1; cdr3_aa: CASSSGRDRVNNEQFF; cdr3_nt: TGTGCCAGCAGCTCTGGCCGGGACAGGGTCAACAATGAGCAGTTCTTC
v_call: TRBV28; clone_size: NA; d_call: TRBD1; j_call: TRBJ1-6; cdr3_aa: CASIYGTGTNSPLHF; cdr3_nt: TGTGCCAGCATCTACGGGACAGGGACTAATTCACCCCTCCACTTT
v_call: TRBV4-1; clone_size: many; d_call: NA; j_call: TRBJ1-1; cdr3_aa: CASSQVRVGTEAFF; cdr3_nt: TGCGCCAGCAGCCAAGTAAGGGTTGGCACTGAAGCTTTCTTT
v_call: TRBV7-9; clone_size: NA; d_call: NA; j_call: TRBJ1-2; cdr3_aa: CASRAGGGEANYGYTF; cdr3_nt: TGTGCCAGCAGAGCCGGGGGAGGGGAGGCTAACTATGGCTACACCTTC